Presented here are 9 T cell receptor beta chains from one specimen sequenced in a study of T cell responses to AZD1222 COVID-19 vaccine (dated by TCRdb to the early 2020s). Library preparation used the immunoSEQ multiplex PCR assay. TCRdb limited this immuneACCESS table to in-frame rearrangements with V and J called. A share of clones is missing; checked studies link under half to unresolved V genes, and the rest is unexplained. The sample records over 150,000 clones, 88% of which are singletons. Of the sample, around 3% falls within the top ten clones. The time point label, as the study defines it: baseline before first vaccination. The source material was peripheral blood, sampled on day 0 of AZD1222 vaccination. These receptors were obtained from an adult in good health.

The CDR3 sequence is CAIKRGAQNTGELFF. DNA for the CDR3: TGTGCCATCAAGAGGGGGGCCCAGAACACCGGGGAGCTGTTTTTT. The genes are TRBV10-3 and TRBJ2-2; D assignment may be TRBD1 or TRBD2 (6 bases each). The CDR3 sequence is 15 residues long. Germline CDR1 and CDR2: ENHRY and SYGVKD. Trimming took off 7 bases at V and 1 base at J, with 13 bases between the two ends.

The rearrangement links TRBV7-9 to TRBJ2-7; TRBD1 might be the D (6 bases). The CDR3 is made up of 15 amino acids. Germline V lookup: CDR1 SEHNR, CDR2 FQNEAQ (reference sequence). V lost 3 bases and J lost 1, with 13 bases in between. CDR3 in DNA: TGTGCCAGCAGCTTCAGGGGCAGGGCGTCCTACGAGCAGTACTTC. It yields the protein CASSFRGRASYEQYF.

V is TRBV19 and J is TRBJ1-5; 8 nucleotides line up with TRBD1. Germline V gives CDR1 LNHDA, CDR2 SQIVND (reference sequence). The trim removed 8 bases at V and 0 bases at J, leaving 12 bases unmatched. The CDR3 has 17 amino acids. CDR3 nucleotide sequence: TGTGCCAGTCGGGACAGGCGTTTTGTTTATAGCAATCAGCCCCAGCATTTT. Its protein product is CASRDRRFVYSNQPQHF.

Details on this clone: The same CDR3 arises from other DNA sequences in this sample as well. The chain is built from TRBV18 and TRBJ2-7; 9 bases line up with TRBD1. In germline, CDR1 is KGHSH, CDR2 LQKENI. The CDR3 is 13 residues long. V lost 3 bases, J lost 5 bases, and 2 bases stayed unmatched. The CDR3 DNA reads as TGTGCCAGCTCACCGGGACAGGGAGACGAGCAGTACTTC. This encodes CASSPGQGDEQYF.

The chain recombines TRBV6-6 with TRBJ1-1; D ambiguous. The CDR3 is made up of 13 amino acids. V lost 7 bases and J lost 4, with 13 bases in between. Germline CDR1 is MNHNY and CDR2 is SVGAGI (reference sequence). The CDR3 region has the DNA TGTGCCAGCACAGGACCGGAGGGCACTGAAGCTTTCTTT. As protein: CASTGPEGTEAFF.

V gene TRBV7-9 combines with J gene TRBJ1-1; D gene uncertain. V dropped 5 bases and J dropped 7 bases, with 17 bases sitting between them. The germline V gene has CDR1 SEHNR and CDR2 FQNEAQ (reference sequence). The CDR3 is made up of 14 amino acids. The CDR3 is CASSPVKAAYEAFF. The CDR3 DNA reads TGTGCCAGCAGCCCCGTAAAGGCAGCCTATGAAGCTTTCTTT. The variable domain in full, completed from reference TRBV7-9 and TRBJ1-1, reads DTGVSQNPRHKITKRGQNVTFRCDPISEHNRLYWYRQTLGQGPEFLTYFQNEAQLEKSRLLSDRFSAERPKGSFSTLEIQRTEQGDSAMYLCASSPVKAAYEAFFGQGTRLTVV.

This chain connects TRBV5-1 to TRBJ1-6; no clear D gene. Trimming removed 3 bases at V and 8 bases at J, with 12 bases between. The CDR3 runs to 14 residues. Germline V gene lookup returns CDR1 SGHRS and CDR2 YFSETQ. CDR3 amino acids: CASSSRTVDSPLHF. Written as DNA, the CDR3 is TGCGCCAGCAGCTCCCGGACGGTTGATTCACCCCTCCACTTT.

The V gene is TRBV4-3, the J gene TRBJ1-5; D remains ambiguous. The length of the CDR3 is 14 residues. Trimming pared 0 bases from V and 3 bases from J, leaving 6 bases between. Germline V gene lookup returns CDR1 LGHNA and CDR2 YSLEER. CDR3 loop: CASSQEVINQPQHF. In nucleotides, the CDR3 is TGCGCCAGCAGCCAAGAGGTCATCAATCAGCCCCAGCATTTT.

The gene calls are TRBV28 and TRBJ1-5; 7 bases match TRBD1. CDR1 and CDR2 (germline): MDHEN, SYDVKM. The CDR3 totals 15 residues. Trimming at V came to 6 bases and at J to 1 base, leaving 6 bases not matched to a gene. CDR3 in amino acids: CASSFRGASNQPQHF. The DNA of the CDR3 is TGTGCCAGCAGCTTCAGGGGGGCAAGCAATCAGCCCCAGCATTTT. Full variable domain (remainder filled in from reference TRBV28 and TRBJ1-5): DVKVTQSSRYLVKRTGEKVFLECVQDMDHENMFWYRQDPGLGLRLIYFSYDVKMKEKGDIPEGYSVSREKKERFSLILESASTNQTSMYLCASSFRGASNQPQHFGDGTRLSIL.